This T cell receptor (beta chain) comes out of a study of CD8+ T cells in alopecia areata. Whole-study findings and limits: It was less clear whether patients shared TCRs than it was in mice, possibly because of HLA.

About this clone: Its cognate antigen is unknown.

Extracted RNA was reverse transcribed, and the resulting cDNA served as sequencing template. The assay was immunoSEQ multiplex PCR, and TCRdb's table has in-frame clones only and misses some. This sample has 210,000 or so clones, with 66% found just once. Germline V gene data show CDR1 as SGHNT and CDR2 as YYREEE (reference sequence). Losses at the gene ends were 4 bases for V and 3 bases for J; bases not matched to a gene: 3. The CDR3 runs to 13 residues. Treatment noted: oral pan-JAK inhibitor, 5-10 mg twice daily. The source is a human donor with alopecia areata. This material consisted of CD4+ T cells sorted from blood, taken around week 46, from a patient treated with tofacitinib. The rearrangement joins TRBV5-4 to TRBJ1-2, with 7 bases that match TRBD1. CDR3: CASSRQGDYGYTF. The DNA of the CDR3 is TGTGCCAGCAGCCGACAGGGAGACTATGGCTACACCTTC.